This TCR beta chain was identified in a study of OX40 agonist ivuxolimab in advanced cancers. About the investigation overall: The costimulatory receptor OX40 (CD134) was targeted by ivuxolimab, a fully human IgG2 agonistic monoclonal antibody. Partial responses occurred in three dose-escalation patients, of whom one had hepatocellular carcinoma and two had cutaneous melanoma. Prior anti-PD-1, anti-PD-L1 or anti-CTLA-4 therapy was permitted, and checkpoint inhibitors had been received by about 37% of dose-escalation patients. The paper describes the monotherapy dose-escalation part (N of about 52 patients) of the phase I trial of ivuxolimab. A male proportion of 70% to 90% and a mean age of approximately 62 years, ranging from roughly 23 to 90, were recorded for the dose-escalation cohort. Of the approximately 54 dose-escalation patients, hepatocellular carcinoma was present in about 20, melanoma in around 15, renal cell carcinoma in 9 and head and neck cancer in 9. Peripheral TCRbeta sequencing aimed to test whether ivuxolimab altered TCR sequence diversity and caused clonal T-cell expansion. Intravenous ivuxolimab was administered to patients every 2 weeks at six dose levels: 0.01, 0.1, 0.3, 1.5, 3 and 10 mg/kg. On the study overall, not on this receptor specifically: In the 0.1-3.0 mg/kg groups, partial responders were among the patients with the lowest normalized peripheral clonal expansion, particularly in CD8+ T cells. At doses of 0.1 to 3.0 mg/kg, clonal expansion of both CD4+ and CD8+ T cells in blood was seen between baseline and week 6. After ivuxolimab, more expanded clones were found on average in CD8+ T cells than in CD4+ T cells. Low levels of normalized T-cell clonal expansion were also seen in some nonresponding patients. The antigen specificity of the peripheral T cells that underwent clonal expansion was not determined.

To sequence the TCRbeta CDR3 region, genomic DNA was isolated from the sorted cells. The immunoSEQ Assay was used for sequencing of TCRbeta CDR3 regions. TCRdb re-hosts the immuneACCESS table, in-frame sequences only. Its copies lack some clones; in the studies checked, an unresolved V gene accounts for under half of them, and the cause for the rest is not known. The sample profile shows more than 70,000 clones; under 90% of them were found once. Roughly 0.44% of the sample rests with the top ten. The trial excluded patients who had a history of autoimmune disease or who were on systemic immunosuppression. Peripheral blood for TCR sequencing was collected from all dose cohorts at baseline, on cycle 4 day 1, and on cycle 7 day 1. The samples were drawn from a first-in-human, open-label, multicenter phase I dose-escalation trial of ivuxolimab. Adults with locally advanced or metastatic head and neck squamous cell, hepatocellular, melanoma or renal cell carcinoma were enrolled in the trial. Before TCR sequencing, CD4+ T cells and CD8+ T cells were sorted from peripheral blood as separate populations.

There are 15 amino acids in the CDR3, from cysteine to phenylalanine inclusive. The only DNA kept is the CDR3, 45 bases in frame from the first base. V and J are trimmed by 5 bases and 1 base, and the gene matches miss 7 bases of the junction. The germline V gene yields SGHRS for CDR1 and YFSETQ for CDR2. This clone was observed once. The specificity of this receptor is unknown. No base quality information exists; no much larger clone differs at one position. Sequencing used CD4+ or CD8+ T cells sorted from blood, obtained in a trial of the OX40 agonist ivuxolimab. This TCR was sampled from an adult with an advanced solid tumor such as melanoma, head and neck, liver or kidney cancer. This chain joins TRBV5-1 to TRBJ2-5; 8 central bases correspond to TRBD2. The nucleotide sequence reads TGCGCCAGCAGGGGCGCGGGGGGAACCCAAGAGACCCAGTACTTC. This yields the protein CASRGAGGTQETQYF.